A selection of T cell receptor beta chains follows, all from one sample in a study of post-analysis software for immune sequencing data. TCRdb fed the PCR reads into MiXCR, producing one record per CDR3 protein. The sample includes about 540,000 distinct CDR3 sequences, around a third of them seen just once. Sequenced input: blood. The receptors were sampled from a girl between 2 and 17 years old with multiple sclerosis. Both conserved end residues are part of each CDR3. The order of the fields is J gene, clone size, V gene, D gene, CDR3 DNA, CDR3 protein. A D gene is named only where the DNA matches it firmly. Expanded clones are given a class, and other clones once, few, many or no size at all.

>TRBJ1-1|few|TRBV28|NA
TGTGCCAGCAGTTTCCCTTCGGCTACTGAAGCTTTCTTT
CASSFPSATEAFF
>TRBJ2-1|NA|TRBV4-1|NA
TGCGCCAGCAGCCAAGACGGGGTCTACAATGAGCAGTTCTTC
CASSQDGVYNEQFF
>TRBJ2-7|many|TRBV2|NA
TGTGCCAGCAGTGAAGCGGGACATTCCTCCTACGAGCAGTACTTC
CASSEAGHSSYEQYF
>TRBJ2-5|NA|TRBV7-8|TRBD2
TGTGCCAGCAGCCTGGAACCCAGCGGGGTTCAAGAGACCCAGTACTTC
CASSLEPSGVQETQYF
>TRBJ2-1|NA|TRBV5-1|TRBD1
TGCGCCAGCAGCTTCGACAGGGGGGACAATGAGCAGTTCTTC
CASSFDRGDNEQFF
>TRBJ1-2|few|TRBV15|NA
TGTGCCACCAGCACCGGAGGGGATAGGTATGGCTACACCTTC
CATSTGGDRYGYTF
>TRBJ2-5|NA|TRBV6-6|NA
TGTGCCAGCACCTCTCTGGCGGGGTTAGAGACCCAGTACTTC
CASTSLAGLETQYF
>TRBJ1-6|NA|TRBV12-3/TRBV12-4|TRBD1
TGTGCCAGCAGTCCCAACAGGGGTTCACCCCTCCACTTT
CASSPNRGSPLHF
>TRBJ2-1|few|TRBV29-1|NA
TGCAGCTGCCGGGGGTACAATGAGCAGTTCTTC
CSCRGYNEQFF
>TRBJ2-5|NA|TRBV24-1|NA
TGTGCCACCAGTGACCCGGCAGGGGTAGAGACCCAGTACTTC
CATSDPAGVETQYF
>TRBJ2-1|NA|TRBV12-3/TRBV12-4|TRBD2
TGTGCCAGCAGTTTCTATTTGCGAGCGGGGAACTACGAGCAGTTCTTC
CASSFYLRAGNYEQFF
>TRBJ2-6|NA|TRBV19|NA
TGTGCCACCAGGGTCTCTGGGGCCAGCGTCCTGACTTTC
CATRVSGASVLTF
>TRBJ1-1|NA|TRBV5-1|NA
TGCGCCAGCAACTTGGAGGGGAGGTGGGAAGCTTTCTTT
CASNLEGRWEAFF
>TRBJ1-2|NA|TRBV18|TRBD1
TGTGCCAGCTCACCCCGGGACAGGGTGGAGTATGGCTACACCTTC
CASSPRDRVEYGYTF
>TRBJ2-1|NA|TRBV12-3/TRBV12-4|TRBD1
TGTGCCAGCAGTGACAGGGGGCATAATGAGCAGTTCTTC
CASSDRGHNEQFF
>TRBJ2-1|NA|TRBV20-1|NA
TGCAGTGCTAGAGCGATGCGTGGTTCCTACAATGAGCAGTTCTTC
CSARAMRGSYNEQFF
>TRBJ1-5|few|TRBV10-3|NA
TGTGCCATCAGTGAGGGGGGGGCGGGAGGTCAGCCCCAGCATTTT
CAISEGGAGGQPQHF
>TRBJ1-6|NA|TRBV12-3/TRBV12-4|TRBD1
TGTGCCAGCAGTTTTCAGGGGGCGGATACTTCACCCCCCCACTTT
CASSFQGADTSPPHF
>TRBJ1-6|few|TRBV6-5|NA
TGTGCCAGCAGTTACTCGAACAGGGCCGCCGGCACCTATAATTCACCCCTCCACTTT
CASSYSNRAAGTYNSPLHF
>TRBJ1-2|NA|TRBV12-3/TRBV12-4|NA
TGTGCCAGCAGGATTTTCTATGGCTACACCTTC
CASRIFYGYTF
>TRBJ1-1|NA|TRBV5-1|NA
TGCGCCAGCAGCAGGGGGTGGGGCGCCAGCACTGAAGCTTTCTTT
CASSRGWGASTEAFF
>TRBJ2-1|NA|TRBV6-1|TRBD1
TGTGCCAGCAGTACCTTGGGACAGGGAAACCTAAATGAGCAGTTCTTC
CASSTLGQGNLNEQFF
>TRBJ2-5|NA|TRBV15|NA
TGTGCCACCGCCGGGCCCCCCAAAGAGACCCAGTACTTC
CATAGPPKETQYF
>TRBJ2-1|few|TRBV5-1|NA
TGCGCCAGCACCGACACTGAAATCTACAATGAGCAGTTCTTC
CASTDTEIYNEQFF
>TRBJ2-3|few|TRBV12-3/TRBV12-4|TRBD1
TGTGCCAGCACCTGGGACAGGGGAAGGTCAGATACGCAGTATTTT
CASTWDRGRSDTQYF
>TRBJ1-5|few|TRBV12-3/TRBV12-4|NA
TGTGCCAGCAGTTTAGCAGGTGCGCGTAACCAGCCCCAGCATTTT
CASSLAGARNQPQHF
>TRBJ1-1|few|TRBV4-1|NA
TGCGCCAGCAGCCAAGAAGCTGGAAAGGATAGGTCTGAAGCTTTCTTT
CASSQEAGKDRSEAFF
>TRBJ1-2|NA|TRBV18|TRBD1
TGTGCCAGCTCACGACCGGACAGGCACGCCTATGGCTACACCTTC
CASSRPDRHAYGYTF
>TRBJ2-1|few|TRBV7-2|NA
TGTGCCAGTCACAGGTACCCGAGGTACAATGAGCAGTTCTTC
CASHRYPRYNEQFF
>TRBJ2-5|NA|TRBV10-1|NA
TGCGCCAGACTAGGGACACCCGAATCATCTCCGGAAGAGACCCAGTACTTC
CARLGTPESSPEETQYF
>TRBJ2-6|NA|TRBV7-9|TRBD1
TGTGCCAGCAGCGAATCATCCGGGACAGGGGACTCTGGGGCCAACGTCCTGACTTTC
CASSESSGTGDSGANVLTF
>TRBJ2-3|NA|TRBV5-5|NA
TGTGCCAGCAGCCAGGGGCGCGTTAGAACAGATACGCAGTATTTT
CASSQGRVRTDTQYF
>TRBJ1-2|NA|TRBV19|TRBD1
TGTGCCAGTAGTGGGGAGGCAGGGGGTCGATATGGCTACACCTTC
CASSGEAGGRYGYTF
>TRBJ2-3|NA|TRBV3-1|TRBD2
TGTGCCAGCAGCCACCTGACTAGCGGGTTCACAGATACGCAGTATTTT
CASSHLTSGFTDTQYF
>TRBJ2-5|NA|TRBV5-1|NA
TGCGCCAGCAGCTTGGGGACATACAATGAGCAGTACTTC
CASSLGTYNEQYF
>TRBJ2-3|NA|TRBV12-3/TRBV12-4|NA
TGTGCCAGCAGTTTTCCGAGGGAAGGGCAGTATTTT
CASSFPREGQYF
>TRBJ1-1|NA|TRBV7-9|NA
TGTGCCAGCTCGACCTTTATACAGGGAGGGGGCACTGAAGCTTTCTTT
CASSTFIQGGGTEAFF
>TRBJ2-7|NA|TRBV7-8|NA
TGTGCCAGCAGCGCCTGGGACGGGAGCTCCTACGAGCAGTACTTC
CASSAWDGSSYEQYF
>TRBJ2-3|many|TRBV5-6|NA
TGTGCCAGCACCCAGATAGGGTCCACAGATACGCAGTATTTT
CASTQIGSTDTQYF
>TRBJ1-2|few|TRBV5-5|NA
TGTGCCAGCAGCTTGGCCGGTACAGAGTTAGCTAACTATGGCTACACCTTC
CASSLAGTELANYGYTF
>TRBJ1-1|NA|TRBV7-9|NA
TGTGCCAGCAGCCCCCCGACAGGAGTCATCACTGAAGCTTTCTTT
CASSPPTGVITEAFF
>TRBJ1-3|NA|TRBV29-1|NA
TGCAGCGTTAGAGGGATTGACACCATATATTTT
CSVRGIDTIYF
>TRBJ1-2|few|TRBV6-4|NA
TGTGCCAGCAGTGACTATTATGGCTACACCTTC
CASSDYYGYTF
>TRBJ1-2|NA|TRBV10-3|NA
TGTGCCATACAGACGGCAGAAAACTATGGCTACACCTTC
CAIQTAENYGYTF
>TRBJ2-7|few|TRBV27|NA
TGTGCCAGCAGTTTAGGGGTTGGGCTGACCTACGAGCAGTACTTC
CASSLGVGLTYEQYF
>TRBJ2-3|many|TRBV29-1|TRBD2
TGCAGCGTTCTGAGCGGGGCGAGCACAGATACGCAGTATTTT
CSVLSGASTDTQYF
>TRBJ2-5|once|TRBV20-1|TRBD2
TGCAGTGCTAGAAGACTAGCGGGGGGGGGCCAAGAGACCCAGTACTTC
CSARRLAGGGQETQYF
>TRBJ2-5|few|TRBV25-1|NA
TGTGCCAGCGGCGGGGGCAGGGACCAAGAGACCCAGTACTTC
CASGGGRDQETQYF
>TRBJ2-7|few|TRBV7-9|NA
TGTGCCAGCAGCTCGTCCGTGGCCTACGAGCAGTACTTC
CASSSSVAYEQYF
>TRBJ2-3|few|TRBV20-1|TRBD2
TGCAGTGCTAGACCTAGCGGGGCCTTTCACACAGATACGCAGTATTTT
CSARPSGAFHTDTQYF
>TRBJ2-6|few|TRBV7-3|NA
TGTGCCAGCAGCTTACTGGGCAGGGCGCTGCCTGGGGCCAACGTCCTGACTTTC
CASSLLGRALPGANVLTF
>TRBJ2-1|NA|TRBV7-3|NA
TGTGCCAGCAGCCGGATCGGGGGCTCCTACAATGAGCAGTTCTTC
CASSRIGGSYNEQFF